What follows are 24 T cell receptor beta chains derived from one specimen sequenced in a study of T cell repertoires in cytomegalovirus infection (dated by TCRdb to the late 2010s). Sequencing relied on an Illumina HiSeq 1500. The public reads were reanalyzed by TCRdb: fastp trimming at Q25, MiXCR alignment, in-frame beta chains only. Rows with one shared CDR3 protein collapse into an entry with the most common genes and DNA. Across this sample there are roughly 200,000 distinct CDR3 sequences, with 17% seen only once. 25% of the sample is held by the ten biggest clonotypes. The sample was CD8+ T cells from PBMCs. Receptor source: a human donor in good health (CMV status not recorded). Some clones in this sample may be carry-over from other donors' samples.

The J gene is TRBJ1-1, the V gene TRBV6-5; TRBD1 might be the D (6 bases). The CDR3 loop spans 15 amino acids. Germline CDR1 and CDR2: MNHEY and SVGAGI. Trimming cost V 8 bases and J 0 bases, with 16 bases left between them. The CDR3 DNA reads TGTGCCAGCCGGATTTCGAGGGGGGTGAACACTGAAGCTTTCTTT. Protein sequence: CASRISRGVNTEAFF.

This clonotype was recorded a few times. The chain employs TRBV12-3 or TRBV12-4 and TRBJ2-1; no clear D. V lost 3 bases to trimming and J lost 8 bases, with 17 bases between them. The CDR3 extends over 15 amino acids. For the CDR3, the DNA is TGTGCCAGCAGTTTCCCCCGTTCGGCAGCCGATGAGCAGTTCTTC. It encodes CASSFPRSAADEQFF.

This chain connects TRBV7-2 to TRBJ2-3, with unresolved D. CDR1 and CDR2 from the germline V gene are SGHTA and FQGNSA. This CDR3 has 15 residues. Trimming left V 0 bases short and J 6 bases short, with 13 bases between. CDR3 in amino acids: CASSLASRSLDTQYF. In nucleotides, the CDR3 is TGTGCCAGCAGCTTAGCTTCCCGGTCTTTGGATACGCAGTATTTT.

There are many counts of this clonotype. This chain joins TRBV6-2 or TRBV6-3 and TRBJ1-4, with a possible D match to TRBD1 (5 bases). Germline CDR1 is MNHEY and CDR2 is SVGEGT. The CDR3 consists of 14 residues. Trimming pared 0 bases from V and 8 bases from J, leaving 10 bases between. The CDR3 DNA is TGTGCCAGCAGTTACTCGACAGATACAGAAAAACTGTTTTTT. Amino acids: CASSYSTDTEKLFF.

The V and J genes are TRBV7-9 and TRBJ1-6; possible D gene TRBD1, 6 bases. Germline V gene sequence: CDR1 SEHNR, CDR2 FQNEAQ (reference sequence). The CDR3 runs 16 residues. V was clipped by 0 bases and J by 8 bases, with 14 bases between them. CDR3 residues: CASSLAGGHSDSPLHF. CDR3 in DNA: TGTGCCAGCAGCTTAGCTGGGGGACACTCGGATTCACCCCTCCACTTT. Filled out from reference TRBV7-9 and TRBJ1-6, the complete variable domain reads DTGVSQNPRHKITKRGQNVTFRCDPISEHNRLYWYRQTLGQGPEFLTYFQNEAQLEKSRLLSDRFSAERPKGSFSTLEIQRTEQGDSAMYLCASSLAGGHSDSPLHFGNGTRLTVT.

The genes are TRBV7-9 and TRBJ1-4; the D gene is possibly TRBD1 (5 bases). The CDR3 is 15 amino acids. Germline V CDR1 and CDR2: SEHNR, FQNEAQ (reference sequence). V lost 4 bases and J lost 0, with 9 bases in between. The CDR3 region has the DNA TGTGCCAGCAGCTCCCGGGACGCAACTAATGAAAAACTGTTTTTT. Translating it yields CASSSRDATNEKLFF.

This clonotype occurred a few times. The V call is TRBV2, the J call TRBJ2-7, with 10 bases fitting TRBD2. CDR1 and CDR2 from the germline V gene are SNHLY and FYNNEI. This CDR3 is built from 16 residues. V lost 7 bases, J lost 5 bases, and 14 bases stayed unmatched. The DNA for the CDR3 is TGTGCCAGCACCCCTCGGGAGCGGGGGGGCCAGAACGAGCAGTACTTC. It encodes CASTPRERGGQNEQYF. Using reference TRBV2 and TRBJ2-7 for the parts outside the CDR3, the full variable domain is EPEVTQTPSHQVTQMGQEVILRCVPISNHLYFYWYRQILGQKVEFLVSFYNNEISEKSEIFDDQFSVERPDGSNFTLKIRSTKLEDSAMYFCASTPRERGGQNEQYFGPGTRLTVT.

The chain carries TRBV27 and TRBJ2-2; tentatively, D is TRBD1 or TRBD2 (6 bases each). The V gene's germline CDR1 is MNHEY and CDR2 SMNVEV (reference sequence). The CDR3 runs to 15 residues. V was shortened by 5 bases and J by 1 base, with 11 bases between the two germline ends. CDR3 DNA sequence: TGTGCCAGCAGTCCCCGGGGGCGGAACACCGGGGAGCTGTTTTTT. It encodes CASSPRGRNTGELFF.

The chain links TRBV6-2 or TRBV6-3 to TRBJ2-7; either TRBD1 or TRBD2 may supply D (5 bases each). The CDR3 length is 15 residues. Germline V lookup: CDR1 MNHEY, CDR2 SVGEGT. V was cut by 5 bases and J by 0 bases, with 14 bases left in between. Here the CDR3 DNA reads TGTGCCAGCAGTCGCCGGGACGCCTACTCCTACGAGCAGTACTTC. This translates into CASSRRDAYSYEQYF.

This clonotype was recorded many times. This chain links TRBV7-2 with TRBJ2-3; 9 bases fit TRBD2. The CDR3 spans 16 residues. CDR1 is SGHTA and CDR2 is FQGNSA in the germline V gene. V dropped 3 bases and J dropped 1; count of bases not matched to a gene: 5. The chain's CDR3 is CASSFPIAGGTDTQYF. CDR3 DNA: TGTGCCAGCAGCTTCCCTATAGCGGGGGGCACAGATACGCAGTATTTT.

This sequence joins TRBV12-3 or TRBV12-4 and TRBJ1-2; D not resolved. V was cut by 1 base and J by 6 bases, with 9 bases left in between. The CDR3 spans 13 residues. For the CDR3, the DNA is TGTGCCAGCAGTTTAGGGCCCTTGGATGGCTACACCTTC. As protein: CASSLGPLDGYTF.

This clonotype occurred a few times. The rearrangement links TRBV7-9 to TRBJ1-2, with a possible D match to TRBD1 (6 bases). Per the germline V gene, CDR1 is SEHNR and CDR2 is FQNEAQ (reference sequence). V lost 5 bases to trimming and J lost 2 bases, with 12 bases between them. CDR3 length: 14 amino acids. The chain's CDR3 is CASSQWTANYGYTF. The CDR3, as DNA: TGTGCCAGCAGCCAGTGGACAGCGAACTATGGCTACACCTTC. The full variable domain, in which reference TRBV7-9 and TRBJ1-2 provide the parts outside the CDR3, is DTGVSQNPRHKITKRGQNVTFRCDPISEHNRLYWYRQTLGQGPEFLTYFQNEAQLEKSRLLSDRFSAERPKGSFSTLEIQRTEQGDSAMYLCASSQWTANYGYTFGSGTRLTVV.

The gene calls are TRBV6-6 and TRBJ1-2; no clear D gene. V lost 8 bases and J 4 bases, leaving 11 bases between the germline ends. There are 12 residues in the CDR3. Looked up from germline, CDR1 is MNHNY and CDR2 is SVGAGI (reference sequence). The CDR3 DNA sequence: TGTGCCAGCTTAGAGGGCACCTATGGCTACACCTTC. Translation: CASLEGTYGYTF.

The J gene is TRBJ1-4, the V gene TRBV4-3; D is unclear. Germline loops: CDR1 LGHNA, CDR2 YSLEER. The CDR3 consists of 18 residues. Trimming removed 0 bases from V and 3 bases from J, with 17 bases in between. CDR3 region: CASSQEGRSYRANEKLFF. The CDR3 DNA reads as TGCGCCAGCAGCCAAGAAGGCAGGTCTTACCGCGCTAATGAAAAACTGTTTTTT.

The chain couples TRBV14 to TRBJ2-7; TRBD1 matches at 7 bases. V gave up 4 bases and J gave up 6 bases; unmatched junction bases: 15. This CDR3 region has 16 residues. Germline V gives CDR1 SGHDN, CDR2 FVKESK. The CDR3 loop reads CASSLWGQGVLVEQYF. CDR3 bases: TGTGCCAGCAGCCTTTGGGGTCAGGGGGTTTTAGTCGAGCAGTACTTC.

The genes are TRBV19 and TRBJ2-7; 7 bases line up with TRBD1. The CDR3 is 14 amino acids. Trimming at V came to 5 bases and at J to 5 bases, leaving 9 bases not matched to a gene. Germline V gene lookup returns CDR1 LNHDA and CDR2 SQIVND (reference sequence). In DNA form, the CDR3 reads TGTGCCAGTAGTGTTACCGGGACAGCTGACGAGCAGTACTTC. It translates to CASSVTGTADEQYF.

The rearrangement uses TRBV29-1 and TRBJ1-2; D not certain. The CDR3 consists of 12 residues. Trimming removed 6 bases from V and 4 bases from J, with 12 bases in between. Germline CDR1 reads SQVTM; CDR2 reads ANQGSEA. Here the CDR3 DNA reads TGCAGCGTCGAGGACCTAACCTATGGCTACACCTTC. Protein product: CSVEDLTYGYTF.

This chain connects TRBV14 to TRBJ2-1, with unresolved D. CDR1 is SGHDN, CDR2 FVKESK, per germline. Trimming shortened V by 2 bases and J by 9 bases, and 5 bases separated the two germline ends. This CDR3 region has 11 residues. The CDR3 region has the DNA TGTGCCAGCAGCCAAACATTTGAGCAGTTCTTC. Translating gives CASSQTFEQFF.

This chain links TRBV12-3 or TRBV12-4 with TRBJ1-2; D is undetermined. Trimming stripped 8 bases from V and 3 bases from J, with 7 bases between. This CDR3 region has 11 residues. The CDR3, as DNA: TGTGCCAGCGCCACGGACTATGGCTACACCTTC. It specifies CASATDYGYTF.

CDR3 in amino acids: CASSSRGSTHGNTIYF. As DNA, the CDR3 is TGTGCCAGCAGCTCTAGGGGCTCGACACACGGAAACACCATATATTTT. V and J are TRBV7-9 and TRBJ1-3, with D possibly being TRBD1 (5 bases). The CDR3 loop spans 16 amino acids. V dropped 4 bases and J dropped 4 bases, with 17 bases sitting between them. Germline CDR1 and CDR2: SEHNR and FQNEAQ (reference sequence).

The DNA for the CDR3 is TGCAGTGCTAGAGACGCGACCGGGACAGTCCGCTACGAGCAGTACTTC. It is translated as CSARDATGTVRYEQYF. The chain is built from TRBV20-1 and TRBJ2-7; 7 bases align to TRBD1. V dropped 0 bases and J dropped 3; count of bases not matched to a gene: 11. Germline V gene sequence: CDR1 DFQATT, CDR2 SNEGSKA (reference sequence). This CDR3 is built from 16 residues.

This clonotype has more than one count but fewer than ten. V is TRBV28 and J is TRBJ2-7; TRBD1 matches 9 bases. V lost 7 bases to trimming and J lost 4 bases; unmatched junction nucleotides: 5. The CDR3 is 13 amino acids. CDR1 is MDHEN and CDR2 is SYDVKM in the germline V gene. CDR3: CASIGTGRYEQYF. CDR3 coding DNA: TGTGCCAGCATCGGGACAGGGAGGTACGAGCAGTACTTC.

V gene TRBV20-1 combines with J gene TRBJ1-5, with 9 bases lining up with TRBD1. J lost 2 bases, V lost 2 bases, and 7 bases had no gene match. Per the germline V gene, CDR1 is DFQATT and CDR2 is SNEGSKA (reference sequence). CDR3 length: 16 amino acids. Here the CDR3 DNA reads TGCAGTGCTAGAACACAGGGGGCCCCAGGCAATCAGCCCCAGCATTTT. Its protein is CSARTQGAPGNQPQHF.

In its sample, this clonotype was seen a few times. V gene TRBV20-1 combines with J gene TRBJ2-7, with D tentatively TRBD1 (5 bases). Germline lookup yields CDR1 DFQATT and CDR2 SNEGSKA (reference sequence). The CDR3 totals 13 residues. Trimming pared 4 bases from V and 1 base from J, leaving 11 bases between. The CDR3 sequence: CSAIPTESYEQYF. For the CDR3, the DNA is TGCAGTGCTATCCCGACAGAATCCTACGAGCAGTACTTC.